These 20 T cell receptor beta chains were all obtained from the same sample, sequenced in a study of tumor and adjacent non-tumor tissue in lung cancer. No cell sorting was done before RNA was extracted from the tissue. A modified ARM-PCR protocol with three rounds of nested PCR amplified TCRbeta. Via MiXCR, TCRdb re-called the multiplex PCR reads, giving one row per CDR3 protein. The sample contains around 71,000 distinct CDR3 sequences, around 77% of which appear only once. The sequencing input was lung tumor tissue. The receptor source for this set is a woman in her thirties or forties with non-small cell lung cancer.

Details on this clonotype: A read error may produce the germline difference seen at one junction end. The J gene is TRBJ2-1, the V gene TRBV29-1; TRBD2 matches at 8 bases. CDR3 length equals 17 residues. Germline V CDR1 and CDR2: SQVTM, ANQGSEA. For the CDR3, the DNA is TGCGGCGTTGATCGCTCTCCCGGGACTAGTGTCTACAATGAGCAGTTCTTC. Translating gives CGVDRSPGTSVYNEQFF.

V usage is TRBV5-6 and J usage is TRBJ2-1; 9 bases are shared with TRBD1. CDR1 and CDR2 from the germline V gene are SGHDT and YYEEEE. This CDR3 region has 12 residues. V gave up 5 bases and J gave up 16 bases; unmatched junction bases: 10. In nucleotides, the CDR3 is TGTGCCAGCAGTCCGAATCGGGACAGGGACTTCTTC. This sequence encodes CASSPNRDRDFF.

Comments on this clonotype: The CDR3 does not end in the conserved phenylalanine or tryptophan, so this is likely a read error. This chain uses TRBV19 with TRBJ2-1; TRBD2 agrees at 8 bases. The junction had 2 bases not matched to a gene; V was cut back by 7 bases and J by 3 bases. The CDR3 sequence is 13 residues long. The V gene's germline CDR1 is LNHDA and CDR2 SQIVND (reference sequence). CDR3 sequence: CASTLAGYNEQFS. CDR3 DNA: TGTGCCAGTACTCTAGCGGGCTACAATGAGCAGTTCTCC.

On this clonotype: Germline is not matched at one junction end, which may reflect a read error. This chain links TRBV6-2 or TRBV6-3 with TRBJ2-7; D not resolved. This CDR3 region has 13 residues. Germline V gene lookup returns CDR1 MNHEY and CDR2 SVGEGT. This CDR3 is CTSSYSAGYEQYF. CDR3 nucleotide sequence: TGTACCAGCAGTTACTCGGCCGGTTACGAGCAATACTTC.

This clonotype was seen ten or more times. The chain uses TRBV4-1 and TRBJ2-5, with D maybe TRBD2 (7 bases). The germline V gene has CDR1 MGHRA and CDR2 YSYEKL. CDR3 length: 16 residues. With 1 base removed from V and 4 bases from J, the gap between germline ends came to 16 bases. The CDR3 protein is CASSQALAGAGETQYF. DNA for the CDR3: TGCGCCAGCAGCCAAGCCCTTGCGGGGGCGGGAGAGACCCAGTACTTC.

About this clonotype: A much larger clone differs by one base, so this may be a read error. The chain combines TRBV20-1 with TRBJ1-1, with D hard to call. V dropped 8 bases and J dropped 12 bases, with 28 bases sitting between them. Germline CDR1 and CDR2: DFQATT and SNEGSKA (reference sequence). This CDR3 is built from 14 residues. CDR3 nucleotides: TGCAGTACCGACAAAGGATCCCCTCTCGGTGGGACTTTCTTT. The encoded protein is CSTDKGSPLGGTFF.

A note on this clonotype: A much larger clone lies one base from this, so it may be a read error. The chain has TRBV13 and TRBJ1-1, with D tentatively TRBD1 (6 bases). Germline V lookup: CDR1 PRHDT, CDR2 FYEKMQ (reference sequence). V was cut by 2 bases and J by 6 bases, with 16 bases left in between. The CDR3 has 15 residues. CDR3 loop: CASSLRDKGFPEAFF. The CDR3 DNA follows: TGTGCCAGCAGCTTAAGGGACAAGGGTTTTCCTGAAGCTTTCTTT.

Notes on this clonotype: A read error is possible here, since a much larger clone lies one base away. V gene TRBV5-4 combines with J gene TRBJ1-6; TRBD1 is a possible D gene (6 bases). The CDR3 is made up of 14 amino acids. Looked up from germline, CDR1 is SGHNT and CDR2 is YYREEE (reference sequence). V lost 5 bases to trimming and J lost 8 bases, with 14 bases between them. DNA for the CDR3: TGTGCCAGCAGACCCGGGACATGGGATTCACCCCTCCACTTT. Amino acids: CASRPGTWDSPLHF.

In regard to this clonotype: One junction end disagrees with the germline gene, perhaps due to a read error. This rearrangement joins TRBV10-3 to TRBJ2-3; 11 positions match TRBD2. The CDR3 has 15 residues. From germline, CDR1 is ENHRY and CDR2 SYGVKD. CDR3 sequence (DNA): TGTGTCATCAGTTACCCCACTAGCGGGAGAGATACGCAGTATTTT. Translated, it gives CVISYPTSGRDTQYF.

Worth noting for this clonotype: Its ends do not fully match the called genes, so a read error is possible. The V and J genes are TRBV29-1 and TRBJ2-7; possibly TRBD1 for D (5 bases). The CDR3 has 16 residues. Germline assignment: CDR1 SQVTM and CDR2 ANQGSEA. CDR3 bases: TGCAGTGTTGAACAAGGCCGGTACAGGAGATACTACGAGCAGTACTTC. It yields the protein CSVEQGRYRRYYEQYF.

A remark on this clonotype: The final CDR3 position lacks the conserved phenylalanine or tryptophan, pointing to a likely read error. The chain links TRBV7-6 to TRBJ2-3, with 12 bases identical to TRBD2. Germline assignment: CDR1 SGHVS and CDR2 FNYEAQ. The trim removed 8 bases at V and 6 bases at J, leaving 18 bases unmatched. This CDR3 spans 18 amino acids. In nucleotides, the CDR3 is TGTGCCAGCGGGGTGAAAGCCCAGGGACTAGCGGGCGTCGATACGCAGTATTTA. This translates into CASGVKAQGLAGVDTQYL.

In its sample, this clonotype was seen once. Mismatch with germline at one junction end may stem from a read error. This sequence joins TRBV11-2 and TRBJ2-7; D is possibly TRBD2 (6 bases). The CDR3 sequence is 15 residues long. Germline CDR1 and CDR2: SGHAT and FQNNGV. CDR3: CDSSYGRGVQYEQYF. DNA for the CDR3: TGTGACAGCAGTTACGGGAGAGGGGTTCAGTACGAGCAGTACTTC.

Remarks on this clonotype: One end of the junction fails to match germline, which may point to a read error. The CDR3 region has the DNA TGTGCCCGCAGTTTAGAAGGGGGCGAGCAGTACTTC. It is translated as CARSLEGGEQYF. The genes are TRBV11-3 and TRBJ2-7; D possibly corresponds to TRBD1 (6 bases). The germline CDR1 and CDR2 sequences are SGHNT and YENEEA. The CDR3 loop spans 12 amino acids.

The chain uses TRBV23-1 and TRBJ2-1; D possibly uses TRBD1 or TRBD2 (6 bases each). TRBV23-1 is an open reading frame whose function is uncertain. This CDR3 is built from 17 residues. Trimming left V 3 bases short and J 7 bases short, with 22 bases between. CDR3 sequence reads: CASSQPGSRGIKNEQFF. The CDR3 DNA reads TGCGCCAGCAGTCAGCCCGGGAGCAGGGGAATTAAAAATGAGCAGTTCTTC.

A remark on this clonotype: A read error may be the cause here, since a much bigger clone is one base away. The chain joins TRBV5-6 to TRBJ2-2; no reliable D call. CDR3 length equals 13 residues. Germline CDR1 is SGHDT and CDR2 is YYEEEE. Trimming took 6 bases from V and 6 from J, leaving 12 bases between them. The CDR3 spells CASNKVYPGELFF. The CDR3 nucleotides are TGTGCCAGCAACAAAGTATACCCCGGGGAGCTGTTTTTT.

Turning to this clonotype: The conserved closing phenylalanine or tryptophan is absent in this CDR3, likely reflecting a read error. The chain employs TRBV12-3 or TRBV12-4 and TRBJ2-2; D possibly corresponds to TRBD2 (6 bases). This CDR3 has 14 residues. CDR3 DNA sequence: TGTGCCAGCAGTTCGGCAGGGAGGACCGGGGAACTGTTTCTT. Amino acids: CASSSAGRTGELFL.

The chain has TRBV11-2 and TRBJ2-3; the D gene is possibly TRBD1 (5 bases). V was trimmed by 5 bases and J by 11 bases, leaving 20 bases between them. The V gene's germline CDR1 is SGHAT and CDR2 FQNNGV. The CDR3 length is 14 residues. CDR3 in amino acids: CASSRTVTDSRQYF. Written as DNA, the CDR3 is TGTGCCAGCAGCCGCACGGTCACAGACAGTAGGCAGTATTTT.

Concerning this clonotype: The conserved phenylalanine or tryptophan normally closing the CDR3 is absent here, so this likely arose from a read error. It is unclear where the CDR3 begins or ends on the DNA, so no DNA is shown, and the CDR3 is as TCRdb lists it. The chain employs TRBV11-2 and TRBJ1-1; the DNA was not compared with TRBD1, the D call given in the table. Counting both end residues, the CDR3 totals 14 amino acids. Germline V CDR1 and CDR2: SGHAT, FQNNGV. Here the CDR3 reads CASSLSRANTEVFL.

With respect to this clonotype: A read error may be the cause here, since a much bigger clone is one base away. The V and J genes are TRBV28 and TRBJ1-1; D call uncertain. This CDR3 has 11 amino acids. The V gene's germline CDR1 is MDHEN and CDR2 SYDVKM. DNA of the CDR3: TGTGTCAGCAGCGAGAACACTGAAGCTTTCTTT. It codes for CVSSENTEAFF.

The chain carries TRBV7-8 and TRBJ2-2; D remains ambiguous. The CDR3 contains 15 residues. CDR1 SGHVS and CDR2 FQNEAQ come from the germline V gene. V was cut by 1 base and J by 4 bases, with 10 bases left in between. CDR3 amino acids: CASSLEFLITGELFF. The CDR3 nucleotides are TGTGCCAGCAGCTTAGAGTTCCTTATCACCGGGGAGCTGTTTTTT.